These 10 T cell receptor beta chains came from one sample sequenced in a study of T cells in Graves' hyperthyroidism and ophthalmopathy. The TCR beta CDR3 regions underwent amplification using RNA transcripts as the source. Researchers ran a first-round RT-PCR on the TCR CDR3 using the HTBI primer set. One entry per CDR3 protein, called by TCRdb with MiXCR from the multiplex PCR reads. The sample comprises hundreds of thousands of distinct CDR3 sequences, 38% of which are singletons, and 8.9% rests with the top ten. Source material: blood. These receptors all stem from a man aged 18-30 years with Graves' hyperthyroidism.

J is TRBJ1-4 and V is TRBV25-1, with TRBD1 identical over 10 bases. The J segment lost 10 bases and the V segment lost 8 bases, leaving 10 bases of the junction unmatched. Germline CDR1 is MGHDK and CDR2 is SYGVNS. This CDR3 is 14 amino acids long. The CDR3 is CASSPGTGVAKLFF. In DNA, the CDR3 is TGTGCCAGCTCACCCGGGACAGGGGTCGCAAAACTGTTTTTT.

At least ten counts were recorded for this clonotype. The V call is TRBV7-6, the J call TRBJ1-2; D gene ambiguous. This CDR3 has 14 amino acids. The V gene's germline CDR1 is SGHVS and CDR2 FNYEAQ. The V and J ends lost 1 base and 7 bases respectively, with 13 bases between them. The CDR3 coding sequence is TGTGCCAGCAGCTTAGATTCGTTTGCCAGTGGCTACACCTTC. This encodes CASSLDSFASGYTF.

The chain has TRBV12-3 or TRBV12-4 and TRBJ1-2, with D hard to call. The CDR3 length is 14 residues. Deletions cut 7 bases from V and 4 bases from J, with 16 bases between. CDR3: CASTSPGVFYGYTF. The CDR3 nucleotides are TGTGCCAGCACCAGCCCCGGTGTATTCTATGGCTACACCTTC.

In this sample, this clonotype turned up many times. For the CDR3, the DNA is TGCGCCAGCAGGAGTGAGGGATGGTACGAGCAGTACTTC. It is translated as CASRSEGWYEQYF. V gene TRBV10-2 combines with J gene TRBJ2-7; D may be TRBD2 (5 bases). CDR1 and CDR2 (germline): WSHSY, SAAADI. This CDR3 has 13 residues. Trimming stripped 6 bases from V and 4 bases from J, with 13 bases between.

This clonotype appeared many times. V is TRBV10-3 and J is TRBJ2-5, with D maybe TRBD1 (5 bases). Germline CDR1 ENHRY, CDR2 SYGVKD. The CDR3 totals 13 residues. V was cut by 7 bases and J by 2 bases, with 11 bases left in between. This chain's CDR3 is CAITTDTQETQYF. Written as DNA, the CDR3 is TGTGCCATCACTACGGACACACAAGAGACCCAGTACTTC.

The chain recombines TRBV7-9 with TRBJ2-5; tentatively, D is TRBD2 (8 bases). The CDR3 has 17 amino acids. V was clipped by 4 bases and J by 1 base, with 19 bases between them. Germline V CDR1 and CDR2: SEHNR, FQNEAQ (reference sequence). CDR3 DNA sequence: TGTGCCAGCAGCTCGGGCGGGAGGCGGGACAGCCAAGAGACCCAGTACTTC. Translated, it gives CASSSGGRRDSQETQYF.

The chain employs TRBV20-1 and TRBJ2-7; the D call may be TRBD1 or TRBD2 (5 bases each). V shed 6 bases and J shed 3 bases, with 15 bases lying between them. Germline loops: CDR1 DFQATT, CDR2 SNEGSKA (reference sequence). The CDR3 covers 13 residues. The CDR3 here is CSAEWGPNYEQYF. The CDR3 DNA follows: TGCAGTGCCGAGTGGGGACCCAACTACGAGCAGTACTTC.

This clonotype was picked up many times. This chain links TRBV15 with TRBJ2-5; 7 bases map to TRBD2. Trimming took 5 bases from V and 3 from J; bases not matched to a gene: 3. The CDR3 has 13 amino acids. The germline gives CDR1 LNHNV, CDR2 YYDKDF (reference sequence). As DNA, the CDR3 is TGTGCCACCAGCGGGGGGGTTAAAGAGACCCAGTACTTC. It translates to CATSGGVKETQYF.

About this clonotype itself: With a much larger clone just one base away, this may be a read error. The chain links TRBV10-3 to TRBJ2-2; 11 bases line up with TRBD2. Germline loops: CDR1 ENHRY, CDR2 SYGVKD. The V and J ends lost 10 bases and 5 bases, in that order; junction bases with no gene match: 9. This CDR3 spans 15 amino acids. This CDR3 reads CATRLAGGGTGELFF. The CDR3 DNA sequence: TGTGCCACCAGGCTAGCGGGAGGAGGGACCGGGGAGCTGTTTTTT.

This clonotype came up once. The chain couples TRBV29-1 to TRBJ2-1; D uncertain. From germline, CDR1 is SQVTM and CDR2 ANQGSEA. Trimming left V 2 bases short and J 9 bases short, with 11 bases between. The CDR3 runs to 12 residues. CDR3 sequence (DNA): TGCAGCGTTGAACCCCACCTCGGTGAGCAGTTCTTC. It encodes CSVEPHLGEQFF.